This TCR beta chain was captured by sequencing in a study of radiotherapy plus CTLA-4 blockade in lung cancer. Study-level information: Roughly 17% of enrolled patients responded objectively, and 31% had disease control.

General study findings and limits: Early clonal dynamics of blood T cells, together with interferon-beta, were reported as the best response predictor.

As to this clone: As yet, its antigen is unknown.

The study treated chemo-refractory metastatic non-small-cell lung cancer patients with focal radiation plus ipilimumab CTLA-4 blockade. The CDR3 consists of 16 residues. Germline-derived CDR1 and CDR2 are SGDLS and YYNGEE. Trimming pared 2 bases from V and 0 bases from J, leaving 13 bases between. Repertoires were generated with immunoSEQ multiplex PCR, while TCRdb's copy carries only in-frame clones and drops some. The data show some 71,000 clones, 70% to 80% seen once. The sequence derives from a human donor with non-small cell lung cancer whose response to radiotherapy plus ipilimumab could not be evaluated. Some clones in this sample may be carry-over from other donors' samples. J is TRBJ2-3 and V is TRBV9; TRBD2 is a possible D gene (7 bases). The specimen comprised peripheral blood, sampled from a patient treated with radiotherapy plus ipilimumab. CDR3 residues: CASSVGGAPSTDTQYF. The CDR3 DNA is TGTGCCAGCAGCGTTGGGGGGGCCCCTAGCACAGATACGCAGTATTTT.